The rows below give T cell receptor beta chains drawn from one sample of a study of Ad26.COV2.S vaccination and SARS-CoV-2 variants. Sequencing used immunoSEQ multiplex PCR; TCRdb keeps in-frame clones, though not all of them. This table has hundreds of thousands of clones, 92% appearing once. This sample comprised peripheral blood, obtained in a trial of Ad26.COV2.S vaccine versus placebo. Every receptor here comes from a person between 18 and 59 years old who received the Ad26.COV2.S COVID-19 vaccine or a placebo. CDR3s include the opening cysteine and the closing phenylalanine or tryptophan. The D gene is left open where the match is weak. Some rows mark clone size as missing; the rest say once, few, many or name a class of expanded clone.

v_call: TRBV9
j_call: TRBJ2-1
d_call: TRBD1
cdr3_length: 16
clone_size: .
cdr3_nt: TGTGCCAGCAGCGTTATGGGACAGGGGACTTACAATGAGCAGTTCTTC
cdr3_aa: CASSVMGQGTYNEQFF

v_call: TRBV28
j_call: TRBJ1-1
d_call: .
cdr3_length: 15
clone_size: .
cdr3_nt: TGTGCCAGCAGTTTACAGGGACGGGAAAACACTGAAGCTTTCTTT
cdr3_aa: CASSLQGRENTEAFF

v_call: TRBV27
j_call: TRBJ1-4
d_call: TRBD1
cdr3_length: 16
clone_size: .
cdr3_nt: TGTGCCAGCAGTTTAGGAACGACAGGGATTAATGAAAAACTGTTTTTT
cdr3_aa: CASSLGTTGINEKLFF

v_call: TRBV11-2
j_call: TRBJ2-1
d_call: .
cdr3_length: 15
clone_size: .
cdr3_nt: TGTGCCAGCAGCCCGAGGATACAACTATACAATGAGCAGTTCTTC
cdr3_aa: CASSPRIQLYNEQFF

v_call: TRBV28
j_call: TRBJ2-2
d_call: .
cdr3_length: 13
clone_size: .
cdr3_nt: TGTGCCAGCAGCCGAGGGGATGGCGGGGAGCTGTTTTTT
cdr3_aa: CASSRGDGGELFF

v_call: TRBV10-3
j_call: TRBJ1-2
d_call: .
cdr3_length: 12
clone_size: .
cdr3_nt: TGTGCCATCACCACAGGAGGAGAGTGGTACACCTTC
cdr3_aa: CAITTGGEWYTF

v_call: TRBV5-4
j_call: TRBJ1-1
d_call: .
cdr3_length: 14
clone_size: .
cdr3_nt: TGTGCCAGCAGCTTCTCCCTGGGTGACACTGAAGCTTTCTTT
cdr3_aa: CASSFSLGDTEAFF

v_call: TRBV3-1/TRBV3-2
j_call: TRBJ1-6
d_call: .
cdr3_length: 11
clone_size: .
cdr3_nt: TGTGCCAGCAGCCATAATTCACCCCTCCACTTT
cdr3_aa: CASSHNSPLHF

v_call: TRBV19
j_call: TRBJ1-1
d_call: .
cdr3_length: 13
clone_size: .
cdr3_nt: TGTGCCAGTAGTATCACAGGGAACACTGAAGCTTTCTTT
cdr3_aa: CASSITGNTEAFF

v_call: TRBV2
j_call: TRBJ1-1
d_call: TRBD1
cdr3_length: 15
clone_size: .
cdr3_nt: TGTGCCAGTACTCGGGACAGCACTATGAACACTGAAGCTTTCTTT
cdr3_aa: CASTRDSTMNTEAFF

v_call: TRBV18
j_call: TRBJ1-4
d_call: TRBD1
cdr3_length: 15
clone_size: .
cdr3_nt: TGTGCCAGCTCACTGGGCGCCGGGACAGTTGAAAAACTGTTTTTT
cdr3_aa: CASSLGAGTVEKLFF

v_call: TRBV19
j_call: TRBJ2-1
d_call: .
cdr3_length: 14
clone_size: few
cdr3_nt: TGTGCCAGTAGTATAGAGGGCTCCTACAATGAGCAGTTCTTC
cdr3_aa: CASSIEGSYNEQFF

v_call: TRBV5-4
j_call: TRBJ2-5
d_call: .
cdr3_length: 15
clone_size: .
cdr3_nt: TGTGCCAGCAGCTTGGTTTTTCGAGGGTCCGGGACCCAGTACTTC
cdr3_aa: CASSLVFRGSGTQYF

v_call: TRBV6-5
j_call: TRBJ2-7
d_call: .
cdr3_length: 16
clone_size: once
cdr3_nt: TGTGCCAGCAGTTACTCGGACGCTTTGCATTCCTACGAGCAGTACTTC
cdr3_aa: CASSYSDALHSYEQYF

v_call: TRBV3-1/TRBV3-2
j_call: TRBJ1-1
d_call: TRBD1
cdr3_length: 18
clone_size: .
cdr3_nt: TGTGCCAGCAGCCAGGCGCCGGGACAGGGGATGGGTCCCTATGAAGCTTTCTTT
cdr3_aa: CASSQAPGQGMGPYEAFF

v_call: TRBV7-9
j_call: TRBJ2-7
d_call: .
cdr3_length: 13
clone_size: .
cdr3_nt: TGTGCCAGCAGCTTGTCTCGCGGGTACGAGCAGTACTTC
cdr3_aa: CASSLSRGYEQYF

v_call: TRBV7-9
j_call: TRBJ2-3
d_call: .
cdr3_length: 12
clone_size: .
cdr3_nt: TGTGCCAGCAGCTCCGAACATTATACGCAGTATTTT
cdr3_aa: CASSSEHYTQYF

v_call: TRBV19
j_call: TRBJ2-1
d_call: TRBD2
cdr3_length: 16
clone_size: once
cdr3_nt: TGTGCCAGTAGTCCGAGACTAGCGGGGGCCTACAATGAGCAGTTCTTC
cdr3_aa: CASSPRLAGAYNEQFF

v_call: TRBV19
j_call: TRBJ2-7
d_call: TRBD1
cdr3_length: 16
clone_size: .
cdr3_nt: TGTGCCAGTAGTCGAACATTGGGACAGGGCTCCTACGAGCAGTACTTC
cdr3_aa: CASSRTLGQGSYEQYF

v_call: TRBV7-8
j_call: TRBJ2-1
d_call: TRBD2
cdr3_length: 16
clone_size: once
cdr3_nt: TGTGCCAGCAGCTTAGGCCTAGCGGGGGGCAACAATGAGCAGTTCTTC
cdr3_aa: CASSLGLAGGNNEQFF

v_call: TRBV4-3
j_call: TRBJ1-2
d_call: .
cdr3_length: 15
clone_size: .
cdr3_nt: TGCGCCAGCAGCGGGGCAGGGACTTCTAACTATGGCTACACCTTC
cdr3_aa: CASSGAGTSNYGYTF

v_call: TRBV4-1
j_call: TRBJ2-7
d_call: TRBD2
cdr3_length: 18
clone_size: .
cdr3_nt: TGCGCCAGCAGCCAAGGCTTACTGGTAGCGGGGGAGAAATACGAGCAGTACTTC
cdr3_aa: CASSQGLLVAGEKYEQYF

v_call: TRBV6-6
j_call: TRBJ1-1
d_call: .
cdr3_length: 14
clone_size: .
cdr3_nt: TGTGCCAGCAGTTACTCGTTGGGGGACCCTGAAGCTTTCTTT
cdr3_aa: CASSYSLGDPEAFF

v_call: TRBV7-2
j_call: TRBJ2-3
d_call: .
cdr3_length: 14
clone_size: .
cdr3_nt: TGTGCCAGCAGCCCCTCGCCTAGCACAGATACGCAGTATTTT
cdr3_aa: CASSPSPSTDTQYF

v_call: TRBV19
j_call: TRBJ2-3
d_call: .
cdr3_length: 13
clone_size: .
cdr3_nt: TGTGCCAGTAGTATAAGGGACCAATCTTTGCAGTATTTT
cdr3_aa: CASSIRDQSLQYF

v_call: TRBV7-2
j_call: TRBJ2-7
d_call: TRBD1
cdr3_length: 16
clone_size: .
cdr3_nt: TGTGCCAGCAGCTTACCCATGACAGGGGGGGGCTACGAGCAGTACTTC
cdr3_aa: CASSLPMTGGGYEQYF

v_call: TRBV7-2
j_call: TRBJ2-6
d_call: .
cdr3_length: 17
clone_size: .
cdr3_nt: TGTGCCAGCAGCTCACAAACAGGGCTGGCTGGGGCCAACGTCCTGACTTTC
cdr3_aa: CASSSQTGLAGANVLTF

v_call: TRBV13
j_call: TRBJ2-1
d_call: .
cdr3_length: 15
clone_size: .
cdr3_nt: TGTGCCAGCAGCTTAGGGGGGAGAAAGTGGAATGAGCAGTTCTTC
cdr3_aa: CASSLGGRKWNEQFF

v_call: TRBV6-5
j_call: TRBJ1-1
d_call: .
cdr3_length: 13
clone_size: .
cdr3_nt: TGTGCCAGCAGTTATGGGGGGCGGACTGAAGCTTTCTTT
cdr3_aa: CASSYGGRTEAFF

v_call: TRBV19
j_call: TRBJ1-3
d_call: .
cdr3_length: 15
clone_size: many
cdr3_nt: TGTGCCAGTAGCGAGTTCTTAGGCTCTGGAAACACCATATATTTT
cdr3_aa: CASSEFLGSGNTIYF

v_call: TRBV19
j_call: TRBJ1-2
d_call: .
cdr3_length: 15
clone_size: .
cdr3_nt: TGTGCCAGTAGTATTGCAGGTGGCCGATCTTCGAGCTACACCTTC
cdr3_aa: CASSIAGGRSSSYTF

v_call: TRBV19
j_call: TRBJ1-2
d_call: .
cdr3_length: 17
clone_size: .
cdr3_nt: TGTGCCAGTAGTATGCGGGGAGTCGGAATGGAACCCTATGGCTACACCTTC
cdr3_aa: CASSMRGVGMEPYGYTF

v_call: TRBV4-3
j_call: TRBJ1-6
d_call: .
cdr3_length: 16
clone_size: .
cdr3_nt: TGCGCCAGCAGCCAAGATGGCCATCCTCAGAATTCACCCCTCCACTTT
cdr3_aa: CASSQDGHPQNSPLHF

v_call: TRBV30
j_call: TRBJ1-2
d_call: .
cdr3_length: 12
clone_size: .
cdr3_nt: TGTGCCTGGAGTGTGGTCAGGTATGGCTACACCTTC
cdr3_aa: CAWSVVRYGYTF

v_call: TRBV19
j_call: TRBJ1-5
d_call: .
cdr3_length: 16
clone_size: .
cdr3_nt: TGTGCCAGTAACCATAGGGGTGGGGCAGAGAATCAGCCCCAGCATTTT
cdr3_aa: CASNHRGGAENQPQHF

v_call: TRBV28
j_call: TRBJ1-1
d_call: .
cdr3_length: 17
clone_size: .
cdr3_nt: TGTGCCAGCAGTCAAGCGGGAGGGTTGGAGGGGTTCACTGAAGCTTTCTTT
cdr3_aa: CASSQAGGLEGFTEAFF

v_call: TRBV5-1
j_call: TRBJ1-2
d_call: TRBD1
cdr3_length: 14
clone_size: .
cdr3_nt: TGCGCCAGCAGCCCCGGACAGGGTAGCTATGGCTACACCTTC
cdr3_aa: CASSPGQGSYGYTF

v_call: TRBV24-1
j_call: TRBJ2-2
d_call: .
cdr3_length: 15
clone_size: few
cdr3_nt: TGTGCCACCAGTGATTTGACAGGGAACACCGGGGAGCTGTTTTTT
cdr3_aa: CATSDLTGNTGELFF

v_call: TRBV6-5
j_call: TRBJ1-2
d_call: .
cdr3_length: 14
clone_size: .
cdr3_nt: TGTGCCAGCAGCTCGCCTGGAGGAAACTATGGCTACACCTTC
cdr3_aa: CASSSPGGNYGYTF

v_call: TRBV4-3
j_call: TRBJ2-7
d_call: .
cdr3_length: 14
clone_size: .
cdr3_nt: TGCGCCAGCAGCCCAGACGACAGAGTCTACGAGCAGTACTTC
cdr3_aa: CASSPDDRVYEQYF

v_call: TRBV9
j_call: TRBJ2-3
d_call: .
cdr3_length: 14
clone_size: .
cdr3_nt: TGTGCCAGCAGCCCCTGGGGCGGCACAGATACGCAGTATTTT
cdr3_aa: CASSPWGGTDTQYF

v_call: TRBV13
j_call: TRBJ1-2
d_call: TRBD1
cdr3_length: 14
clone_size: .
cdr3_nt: TGTGCCAGCAGCTTAACCAGGGGGCCATATGGCTACACCTTC
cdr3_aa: CASSLTRGPYGYTF

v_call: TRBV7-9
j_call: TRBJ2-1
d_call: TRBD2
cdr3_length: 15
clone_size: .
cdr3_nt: TGTGCCAGCAGCCACCCTAGCGGGGGGCAGGGCGAGCAGTTCTTC
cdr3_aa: CASSHPSGGQGEQFF

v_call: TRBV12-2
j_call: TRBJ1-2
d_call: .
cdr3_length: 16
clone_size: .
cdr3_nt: TGTGCAAGTCGCCCTAGTGGGACAGGGTCTAACTATGGCTACACCTTC
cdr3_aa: CASRPSGTGSNYGYTF

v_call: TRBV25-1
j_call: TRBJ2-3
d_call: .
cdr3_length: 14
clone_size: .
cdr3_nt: TGTGCCAGCACCGGGACGGAGAGCACAGATACGCAGTATTTT
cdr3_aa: CASTGTESTDTQYF

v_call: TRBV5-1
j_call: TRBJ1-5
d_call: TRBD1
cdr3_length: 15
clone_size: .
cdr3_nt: TGCGCCAGCAGCTCAGGACAGGGGCCCAATCAGCCCCAGCATTTT
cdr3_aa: CASSSGQGPNQPQHF

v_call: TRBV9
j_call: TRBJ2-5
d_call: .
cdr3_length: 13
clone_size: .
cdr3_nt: TGTGCCAGCAGCGTATACGGCCAAGAGACCCAGTACTTC
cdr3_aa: CASSVYGQETQYF

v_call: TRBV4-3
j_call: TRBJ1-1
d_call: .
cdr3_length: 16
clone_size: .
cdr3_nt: TGCGCCAGCAGTGGCAGGGACTCATTAATGAACACTGAAGCTTTCTTT
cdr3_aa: CASSGRDSLMNTEAFF

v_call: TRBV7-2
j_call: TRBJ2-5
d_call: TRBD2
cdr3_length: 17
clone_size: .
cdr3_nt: TGTGCCAGCAGCTCACCCGGACTAGCGGGGGGGCGGGAGACCCAGTACTTC
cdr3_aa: CASSSPGLAGGRETQYF

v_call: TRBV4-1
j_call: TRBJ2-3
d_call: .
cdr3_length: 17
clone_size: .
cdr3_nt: TGCGCCAGCAGCCCGAACCGACAGTCGATCTTCACAGATACGCAGTATTTT
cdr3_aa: CASSPNRQSIFTDTQYF

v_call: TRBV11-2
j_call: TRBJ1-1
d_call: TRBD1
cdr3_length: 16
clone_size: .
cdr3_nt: TGTGCCAGCAGCTCCGACCCGACAGGGGTGAACACTGAAGCTTTCTTT
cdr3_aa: CASSSDPTGVNTEAFF